One and the same sample provided the 23 T cell receptor beta chains below, sequenced in a study of radiotherapy plus CTLA-4 blockade in lung cancer. Using immunoSEQ multiplex PCR, the repertoire was profiled, and TCRdb retains in-frame clones only, with some absent. The sample contains tens of thousands of clones, more than 70% of which appear only once. Sample: peripheral blood, taken from a patient treated with radiotherapy plus ipilimumab. Receptor source: a human donor with non-small cell lung cancer whose response to radiotherapy plus ipilimumab could not be evaluated. Some clones in this sample may be carry-over from other donors' samples.

The chain links TRBV30 to TRBJ1-1, with 9 bases identical to TRBD1. Germline V gene sequence: CDR1 GTSNPN, CDR2 SVGIG (reference sequence). Unmatched junction bases numbered 10, after V lost 0 bases and J lost 5 bases. The CDR3 is 16 residues long. The CDR3 loop is CAWSVSRTGDPTEAFF. The CDR3, as DNA: TGTGCCTGGAGTGTATCTAGGACAGGGGATCCAACTGAAGCTTTCTTT.

The chain combines TRBV2 with TRBJ2-1, with D hard to call. Trimming removed 9 bases at V and 5 bases at J, with 11 bases between. This CDR3 spans 12 amino acids. Germline CDR1 is SNHLY and CDR2 is FYNNEI. This CDR3 is CASSYSDNEQFF. In nucleotides, the CDR3 is TGTGCCAGTAGTTATTCGGACAATGAGCAGTTCTTC.

The V gene is TRBV5-1, the J gene TRBJ1-4, with 9 bases that match TRBD1. CDR1 SGHRS and CDR2 YFSETQ come from the germline V gene. This CDR3 region has 13 residues. V was clipped by 4 bases and J by 10 bases; unmatched bases: 5. CDR3 residues: CASSETGGGKLFF. The CDR3, as DNA: TGCGCCAGCAGCGAGACAGGGGGTGGAAAACTGTTTTTT.

This clone was recorded a few times. The rearrangement uses TRBV4-1 and TRBJ1-5; 8 nucleotides agree with TRBD1. Germline V CDR1 and CDR2: MGHRA, YSYEKL. This CDR3 contains 17 residues. With V trimmed by 4 bases and J by 3 bases, 11 bases remained unmatched. CDR3 region: CASSLRQGIRNNQPQHF. DNA of the CDR3: TGCGCCAGCAGCCTCCGACAGGGGATCCGTAACAATCAGCCCCAGCATTTT.

This clone was counted between two and nine times. This rearrangement joins TRBV6-1 to TRBJ1-4, with D possibly TRBD1 on 6 matching bases. V was shortened by 10 bases and J by 5 bases, with 14 bases between the two germline ends. Germline CDR1 and CDR2: MNHNS and SASEGT. The CDR3 loop spans 13 amino acids. The CDR3 DNA follows: TGTGCCACCACGACAGGTGCCAATGAAAAACTGTTTTTT. Its translation is CATTTGANEKLFF.

This chain uses TRBV30 with TRBJ1-1, with D tentatively TRBD1 (5 bases). V dropped 5 bases and J dropped 1 base, with 14 bases sitting between them. This CDR3 contains 14 residues. Germline loops: CDR1 GTSNPN, CDR2 SVGIG (reference sequence). CDR3 in DNA: TGTGCCTGGCGCGGGGCACAGGAGAACACTGAAGCTTTCTTT. Its translation: CAWRGAQENTEAFF.

The chain employs TRBV29-1 and TRBJ2-7; possibly TRBD2 for D (7 bases). Per the germline V gene, CDR1 is SQVTM and CDR2 is ANQGSEA. This CDR3 region has 13 residues. The ends were cut back, 5 bases at V and 6 bases at J, with 17 bases in the middle. The CDR3 loop reads CSVTGWGGGEQYF. In DNA form, the CDR3 reads TGCAGCGTTACCGGGTGGGGAGGGGGCGAGCAGTACTTC.

The CDR3 sequence is CASRYAGVPEAFF. The CDR3 DNA reads as TGTGCCAGCAGATACGCCGGGGTCCCTGAAGCTTTCTTT. V and J are TRBV6-6 and TRBJ1-1, with D unclear. The CDR3 contains 13 residues. Germline V lookup: CDR1 MNHNY, CDR2 SVGAGI (reference sequence). V lost 6 bases to trimming and J lost 6 bases, with 14 bases between them.

The chain recombines TRBV2 with TRBJ2-1; 8 bases align to TRBD1. CDR3 length: 15 residues. Germline CDR1 is SNHLY and CDR2 is FYNNEI. With 3 bases clipped from V and 7 bases from J, the junction kept 8 bases outside the gene matches. DNA of the CDR3: TGTGCCAGCAGTGACTGGTCAGGGGGCCGTAATGAGCAGTTCTTC. Its protein is CASSDWSGGRNEQFF.

This clone was seen once. This chain links TRBV6-5 with TRBJ1-6; 9 bases match TRBD1. Germline lookup yields CDR1 MNHEY and CDR2 SVGAGI. There are 15 residues in the CDR3. V was pared by 6 bases and J by 7 bases, with 7 bases of the junction left unmatched. In DNA form, the CDR3 reads TGTGCCAGCAGGACCGGGACAGGGCAGAATTCACCCCTCCACTTT. This codes for CASRTGTGQNSPLHF.

The genes are TRBV28 and TRBJ1-5; 10 bases agree with TRBD1. The CDR3 totals 14 residues. V shed 5 bases, J shed 7 bases, and the junction held 5 bases outside the gene matches. The germline CDR1 and CDR2 sequences are MDHEN and SYDVKM. Written as DNA, the CDR3 is TGTGCCAGCAGTCTCCGACAGGGGGCGCAGCCCCAGCATTTT. It translates to CASSLRQGAQPQHF.

The chain links TRBV6-6 to TRBJ1-6; D gene ambiguous. V lost 5 bases, J lost 5 bases, and 4 bases lay in between. CDR1 and CDR2 from the germline V gene are MNHNY and SVGAGI (reference sequence). CDR3 length equals 12 residues. The CDR3, as DNA: TGTGCCAGCAGTCAAAATAATTCACCCCTCCACTTT. It translates to CASSQNNSPLHF.

The genes are TRBV9 and TRBJ1-5, with TRBD1 as a possible D gene (6 bases). The CDR3 totals 18 residues. V was clipped by 2 bases and J by 2 bases, with 20 bases between them. The germline gives CDR1 SGDLS, CDR2 YYNGEE. CDR3 protein: CASSVRPRGRECNQPQHF. CDR3 bases: TGTGCCAGCAGCGTCCGCCCCCGGGGGCGGGAGTGCAATCAGCCCCAGCATTTT.

The V and J genes are TRBV5-6 and TRBJ1-1; 9 bases are a match to TRBD1. Germline V CDR1 and CDR2: SGHDT, YYEEEE. CDR3 length: 12 residues. The ends lost 4 bases at V and 6 bases at J; junction bases unmatched: 1. The CDR3 loop reads CASSRDRAEAFF. The CDR3 DNA follows: TGTGCCAGCAGCCGGGACAGGGCTGAAGCTTTCTTT.

The V and J genes are TRBV9 and TRBJ2-5, with 9 bases aligning to TRBD1. The CDR3 has 15 amino acids. Germline loops: CDR1 SGDLS, CDR2 YYNGEE. Trimming cost V 2 bases and J 4 bases; bases outside gene matches: 6. The CDR3 reads CASSVDRGAGETQYF. CDR3 nucleotide sequence: TGTGCCAGCAGCGTGGACAGGGGCGCAGGAGAGACCCAGTACTTC.

The chain carries TRBV6-5 and TRBJ2-2, with a weak D call TRBD2 (6 bases). Germline CDR1 and CDR2: MNHEY and SVGAGI. The ends were cut back, 2 bases at V and 1 base at J, with 8 bases in the middle. This CDR3 spans 15 amino acids. The CDR3, as DNA: TGTGCCAGCAGTTACCCGGGACTGAACACCGGGGAGCTGTTTTTT. Amino acid sequence: CASSYPGLNTGELFF.

The gene calls are TRBV2 and TRBJ2-7, with 10 bases matching TRBD1. V lost 7 bases to trimming and J lost 6 bases; unmatched junction nucleotides: 6. This CDR3 is 13 amino acids long. Germline V gives CDR1 SNHLY, CDR2 FYNNEI. The CDR3 DNA follows: TGTGCCAGCACTCGGACAGGGGGGCTCGAGCAGTACTTC. It specifies CASTRTGGLEQYF.

The rearrangement uses TRBV29-1 and TRBJ1-6, with a weak D call TRBD1 (5 bases). V was clipped by 6 bases and J by 5 bases, with 11 bases between them. The CDR3 runs 13 residues. CDR1 is SQVTM and CDR2 is ANQGSEA in the germline V gene. DNA of the CDR3: TGCAGCGTCCGACAGACTGATAATTCACCCCTCCACTTT. This codes for CSVRQTDNSPLHF.

The sample holds a few counts of this clone. This rearrangement joins TRBV18 to TRBJ1-1; 10 bases agree with TRBD1. This CDR3 is built from 16 residues. From germline, CDR1 is KGHSH and CDR2 LQKENI. V shed 4 bases, J shed 0 bases, and the junction held 5 bases outside the gene matches. The chain's CDR3 is CASSLRDRGLNTEAFF. CDR3 bases: TGTGCCAGCTCACTCCGGGACAGGGGACTGAACACTGAAGCTTTCTTT.

This chain's CDR3 is CASSSGRVGTGELFF. CDR3 DNA: TGCGCCAGCAGCTCCGGGCGGGTCGGCACCGGGGAGCTGTTTTTT. The chain links TRBV5-1 to TRBJ2-2, with a tentative D call TRBD2 (5 bases). V was cut by 3 bases and J by 4 bases, with 13 bases left in between. The CDR3 length is 15 residues. The germline V gene encodes CDR1 SGHRS and CDR2 YFSETQ.

This chain joins TRBV28 and TRBJ2-7, with 12 bases fitting TRBD1. The germline CDR1 and CDR2 sequences are MDHEN and SYDVKM. V lost 7 bases to trimming and J lost 7 bases; unmatched junction nucleotides: 11. The CDR3 consists of 15 residues. The CDR3 sequence: CASTRPGQGAREQYF. The CDR3 nucleotides are TGTGCCAGCACCCGGCCGGGACAGGGGGCTCGTGAGCAGTACTTC.

The J gene is TRBJ2-7, the V gene TRBV6-5; D remains ambiguous. This CDR3 is 14 amino acids long. CDR1 and CDR2 (germline): MNHEY, SVGAGI. V was clipped by 2 bases and J by 0 bases, with 8 bases between them. This CDR3 is CASSYVGRSYEQYF. CDR3 nucleotides: TGTGCCAGCAGTTACGTGGGCCGCTCCTACGAGCAGTACTTC.

Worth noting for this clone: Within the sample, other DNA sequences also encode this same CDR3. The genes are TRBV19 and TRBJ1-2, with D unclear. Trimming left V 5 bases short and J 5 bases short, with 9 bases between. CDR3 length: 12 residues. The germline V gene encodes CDR1 LNHDA and CDR2 SQIVND (reference sequence). This CDR3 reads CASSLRSYGYTF. For the CDR3, the DNA is TGTGCCAGTAGTCTTCGTAGTTATGGCTACACCTTC.